The entry below gives a single T cell receptor (beta chain) sequence along with its context. TCRdb's copy holds only in-frame clones and misses some; the assay was immunoSEQ multiplex PCR. The sample contains 150,000 to 200,000 clones, roughly 80% of which appear only once. This specimen comes from a study of blood T cell repertoires in COVID-19. The V and J ends lost 2 bases and 0 bases, in that order; junction bases with no gene match: 15. CDR3 size: 19 residues. Germline CDR1 and CDR2: LGHNA and YNFKEQ. This clonotype was obtained from a man aged 55 to 69 with active or convalescent COVID-19. The chain joins TRBV4-2 to TRBJ2-7, with 8 bases matching TRBD2. Sequencing input: peripheral blood. The CDR3 is CASSQTRGGASGSSYEQYF. The CDR3 nucleotides are TGTGCCAGCAGCCAAACACGAGGGGGGGCGAGCGGGAGCTCCTACGAGCAGTACTTC.